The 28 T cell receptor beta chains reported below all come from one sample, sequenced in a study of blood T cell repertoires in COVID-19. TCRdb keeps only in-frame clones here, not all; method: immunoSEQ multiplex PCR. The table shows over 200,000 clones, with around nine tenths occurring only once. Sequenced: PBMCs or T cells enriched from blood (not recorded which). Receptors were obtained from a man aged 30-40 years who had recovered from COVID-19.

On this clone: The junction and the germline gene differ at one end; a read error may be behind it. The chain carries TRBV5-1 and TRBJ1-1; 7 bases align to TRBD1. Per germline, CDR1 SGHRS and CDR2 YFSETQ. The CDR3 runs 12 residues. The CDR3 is CANSSGQPEAFF. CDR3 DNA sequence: TGCGCCAACAGCTCGGGACAGCCTGAAGCTTTCTTT.

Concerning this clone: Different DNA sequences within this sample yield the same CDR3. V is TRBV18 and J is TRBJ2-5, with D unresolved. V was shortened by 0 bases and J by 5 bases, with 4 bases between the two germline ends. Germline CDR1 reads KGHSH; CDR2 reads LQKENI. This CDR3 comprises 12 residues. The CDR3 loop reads CASSPPSETQYF. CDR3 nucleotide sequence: TGTGCCAGCTCACCACCGTCTGAGACCCAGTACTTC.

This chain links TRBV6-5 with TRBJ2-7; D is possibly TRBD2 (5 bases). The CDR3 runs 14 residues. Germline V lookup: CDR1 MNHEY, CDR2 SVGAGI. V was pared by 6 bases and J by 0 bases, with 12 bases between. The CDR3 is CASRRALSSYEQYF. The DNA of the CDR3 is TGTGCCAGCAGGAGGGCCCTTAGCTCCTACGAGCAGTACTTC.

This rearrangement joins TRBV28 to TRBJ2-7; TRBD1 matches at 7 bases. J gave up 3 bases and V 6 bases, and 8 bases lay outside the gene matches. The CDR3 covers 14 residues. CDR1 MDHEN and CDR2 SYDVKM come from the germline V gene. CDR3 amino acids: CASREAGTVYEQYF. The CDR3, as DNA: TGTGCCAGCAGAGAAGCCGGGACAGTCTACGAGCAGTACTTC. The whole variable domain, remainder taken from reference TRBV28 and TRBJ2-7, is DVKVTQSSRYLVKRTGEKVFLECVQDMDHENMFWYRQDPGLGLRLIYFSYDVKMKEKGDIPEGYSVSREKKERFSLILESASTNQTSMYLCASREAGTVYEQYFGPGTRLTVT.

The DNA for the CDR3 is TGCGCCAGCAGCCGGGGACAGTCCTACGAGCAGTACTTC. Amino acid sequence: CASSRGQSYEQYF. This chain connects TRBV4-1 to TRBJ2-7; 7 bases match TRBD1. V dropped 4 bases and J dropped 1; count of bases not matched to a gene: 1. Germline V gene lookup returns CDR1 MGHRA and CDR2 YSYEKL. The CDR3 is made up of 13 amino acids.

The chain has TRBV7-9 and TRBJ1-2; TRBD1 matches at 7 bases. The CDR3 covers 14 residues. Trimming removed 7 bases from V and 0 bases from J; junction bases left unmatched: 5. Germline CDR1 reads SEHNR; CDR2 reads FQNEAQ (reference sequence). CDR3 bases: TGTGCCAGCACGACAGGGCTCGCTAACTATGGCTACACCTTC. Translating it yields CASTTGLANYGYTF.

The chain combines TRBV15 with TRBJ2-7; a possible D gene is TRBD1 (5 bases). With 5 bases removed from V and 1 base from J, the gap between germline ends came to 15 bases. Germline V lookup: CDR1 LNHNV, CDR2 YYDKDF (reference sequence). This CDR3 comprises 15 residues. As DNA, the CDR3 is TGTGCCACCAGCGTAAGCAAACAGGTATCCTACGAGCAGTACTTC. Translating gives CATSVSKQVSYEQYF. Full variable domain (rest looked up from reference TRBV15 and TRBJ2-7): DAMVIQNPRYQVTQFGKPVTLSCSQTLNHNVMYWYQQKSSQAPKLLFHYYDKDFNNEADTPDNFQSRRPNTSFCFLDIRSPGLGDTAMYLCATSVSKQVSYEQYFGPGTRLTVT.

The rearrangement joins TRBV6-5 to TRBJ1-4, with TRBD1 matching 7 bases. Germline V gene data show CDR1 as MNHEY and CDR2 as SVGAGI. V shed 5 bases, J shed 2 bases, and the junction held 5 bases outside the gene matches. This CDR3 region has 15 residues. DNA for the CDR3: TGTGCCAGCAGTAACTTCAGGGGGACTAATGAAAAACTGTTTTTT. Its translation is CASSNFRGTNEKLFF.

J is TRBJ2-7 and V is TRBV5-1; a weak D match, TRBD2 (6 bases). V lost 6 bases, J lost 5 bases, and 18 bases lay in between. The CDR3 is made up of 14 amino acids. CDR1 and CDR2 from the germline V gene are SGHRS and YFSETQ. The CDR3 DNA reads TGCGCCAGCACCTTCGGGGGTTTACCCCACGAGCAGTACTTC. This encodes CASTFGGLPHEQYF.

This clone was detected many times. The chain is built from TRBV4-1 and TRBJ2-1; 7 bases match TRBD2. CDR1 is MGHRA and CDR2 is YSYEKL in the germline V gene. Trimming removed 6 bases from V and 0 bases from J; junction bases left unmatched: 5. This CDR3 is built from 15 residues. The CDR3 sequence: CASRGGGSSYNEQFF. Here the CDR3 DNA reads TGCGCCAGCAGAGGCGGGGGAAGCTCCTACAATGAGCAGTTCTTC.

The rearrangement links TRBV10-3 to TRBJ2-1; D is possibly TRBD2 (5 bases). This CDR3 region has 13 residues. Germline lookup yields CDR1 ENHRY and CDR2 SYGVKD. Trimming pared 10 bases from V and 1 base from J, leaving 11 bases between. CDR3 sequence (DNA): TGTGCCAGCGGACTGGTTTCCTACAATGAGCAGTTCTTC. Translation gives CASGLVSYNEQFF.

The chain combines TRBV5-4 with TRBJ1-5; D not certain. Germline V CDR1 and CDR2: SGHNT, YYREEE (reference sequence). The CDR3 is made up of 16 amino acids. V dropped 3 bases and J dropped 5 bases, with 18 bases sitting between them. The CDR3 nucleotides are TGTGCCAGCAGCTGGAACCAGAGGTCATCCTATCAGCCCCAGCATTTT. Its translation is CASSWNQRSSYQPQHF.

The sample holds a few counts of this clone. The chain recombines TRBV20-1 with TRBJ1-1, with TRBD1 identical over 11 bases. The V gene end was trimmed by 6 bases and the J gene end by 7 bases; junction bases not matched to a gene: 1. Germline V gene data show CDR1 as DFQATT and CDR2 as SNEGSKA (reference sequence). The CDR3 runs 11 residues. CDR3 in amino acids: CSAGTGGEAFF. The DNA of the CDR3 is TGCAGTGCCGGGACAGGGGGTGAAGCTTTCTTT.

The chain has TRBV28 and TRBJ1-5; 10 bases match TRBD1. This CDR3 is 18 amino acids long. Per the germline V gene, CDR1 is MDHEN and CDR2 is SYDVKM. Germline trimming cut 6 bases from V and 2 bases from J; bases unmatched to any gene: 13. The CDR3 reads CASSMTGTGAMGNQPQHF. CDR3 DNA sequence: TGTGCCAGCAGCATGACCGGGACAGGGGCGATGGGCAATCAGCCCCAGCATTTT.

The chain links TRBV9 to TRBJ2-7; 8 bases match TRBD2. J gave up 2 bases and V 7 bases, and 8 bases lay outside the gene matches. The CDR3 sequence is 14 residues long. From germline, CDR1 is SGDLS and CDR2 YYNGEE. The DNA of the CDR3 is TGTGCCAGCTCCCAAAGCGGGGGACCCTACGAGCAGTACTTC. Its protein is CASSQSGGPYEQYF.

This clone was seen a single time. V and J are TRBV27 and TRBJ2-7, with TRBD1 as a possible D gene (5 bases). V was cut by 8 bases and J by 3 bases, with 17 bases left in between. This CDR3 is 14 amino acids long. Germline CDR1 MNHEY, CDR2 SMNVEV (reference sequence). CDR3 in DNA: TGTGCCAGCTCGTTGGGGCAGGACCTCTACGAGCAGTACTTC. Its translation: CASSLGQDLYEQYF.

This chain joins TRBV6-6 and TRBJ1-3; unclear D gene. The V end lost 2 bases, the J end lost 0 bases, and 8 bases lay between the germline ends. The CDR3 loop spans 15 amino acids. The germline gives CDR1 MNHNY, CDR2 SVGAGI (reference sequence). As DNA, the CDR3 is TGTGCCAGCAGTTACGCGCAAATCTCTGGAAACACCATATATTTT. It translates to CASSYAQISGNTIYF.

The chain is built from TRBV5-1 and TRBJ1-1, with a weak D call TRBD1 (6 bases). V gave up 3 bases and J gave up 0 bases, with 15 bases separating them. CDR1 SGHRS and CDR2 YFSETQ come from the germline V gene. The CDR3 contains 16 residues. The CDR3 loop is CASSSGPGTMNTEAFF. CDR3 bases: TGCGCCAGCAGCTCGGGTCCCGGGACAATGAACACTGAAGCTTTCTTT.

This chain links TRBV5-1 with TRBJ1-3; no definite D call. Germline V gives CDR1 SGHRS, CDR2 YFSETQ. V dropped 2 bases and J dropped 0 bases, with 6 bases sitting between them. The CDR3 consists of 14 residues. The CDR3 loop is CASSFGSSGNTIYF. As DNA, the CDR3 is TGCGCCAGCAGCTTTGGGAGCTCTGGAAACACCATATATTTT.

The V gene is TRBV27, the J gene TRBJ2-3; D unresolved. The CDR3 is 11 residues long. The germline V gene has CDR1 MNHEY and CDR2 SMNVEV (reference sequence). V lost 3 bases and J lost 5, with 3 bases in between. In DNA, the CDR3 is TGTGCCAGCAGTTTCTTAGATACGCAGTATTTT. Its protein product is CASSFLDTQYF.

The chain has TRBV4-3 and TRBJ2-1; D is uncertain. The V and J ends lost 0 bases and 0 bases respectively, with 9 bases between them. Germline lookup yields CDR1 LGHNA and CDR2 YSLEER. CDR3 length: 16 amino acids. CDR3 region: CASSQELRSSYNEQFF. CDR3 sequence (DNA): TGCGCCAGCAGCCAAGAGTTAAGGAGCTCCTACAATGAGCAGTTCTTC.

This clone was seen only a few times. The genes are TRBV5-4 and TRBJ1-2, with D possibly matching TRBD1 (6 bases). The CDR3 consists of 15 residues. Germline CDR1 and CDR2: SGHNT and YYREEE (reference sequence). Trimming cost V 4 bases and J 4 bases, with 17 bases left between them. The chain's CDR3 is CASSPNAGGVYGYTF. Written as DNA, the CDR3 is TGTGCCAGCAGCCCCAATGCGGGGGGCGTCTATGGCTACACCTTC.

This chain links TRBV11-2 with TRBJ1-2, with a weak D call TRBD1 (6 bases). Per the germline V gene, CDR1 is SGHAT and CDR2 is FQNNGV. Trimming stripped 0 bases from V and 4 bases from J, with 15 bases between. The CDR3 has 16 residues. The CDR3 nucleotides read TGTGCCAGCAGCTTAGATCGGCGGGGGCAGGTCTATGGCTACACCTTC. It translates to CASSLDRRGQVYGYTF.

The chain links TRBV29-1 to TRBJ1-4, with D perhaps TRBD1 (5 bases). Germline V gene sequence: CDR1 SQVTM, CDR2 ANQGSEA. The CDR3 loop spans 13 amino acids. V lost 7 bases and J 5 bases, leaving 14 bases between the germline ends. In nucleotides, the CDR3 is TGCAGCGCCCTCGGGGGTGAAAATGAAAAACTGTTTTTT. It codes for CSALGGENEKLFF.

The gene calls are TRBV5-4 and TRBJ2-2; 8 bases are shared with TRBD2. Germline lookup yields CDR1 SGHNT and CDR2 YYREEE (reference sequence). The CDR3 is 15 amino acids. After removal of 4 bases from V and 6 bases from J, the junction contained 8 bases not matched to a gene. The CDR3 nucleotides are TGTGCCAGCAGCCGGGAGGGCCCTCAGGCCGGGGAGCTGTTTTTT. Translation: CASSREGPQAGELFF.

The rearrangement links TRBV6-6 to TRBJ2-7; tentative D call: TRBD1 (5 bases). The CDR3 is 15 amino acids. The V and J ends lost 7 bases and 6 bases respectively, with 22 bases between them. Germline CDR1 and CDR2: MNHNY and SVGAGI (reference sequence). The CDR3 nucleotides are TGTGCCAGCACTACCCCCAGGGCCTGGGTGTTCGAGCAGTACTTC. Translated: CASTTPRAWVFEQYF.

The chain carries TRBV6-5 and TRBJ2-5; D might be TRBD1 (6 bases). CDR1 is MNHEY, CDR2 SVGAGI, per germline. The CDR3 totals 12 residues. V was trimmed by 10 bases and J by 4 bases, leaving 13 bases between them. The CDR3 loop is CATTGQTETQYF. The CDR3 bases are TGTGCCACTACCGGACAGACAGAGACCCAGTACTTC.

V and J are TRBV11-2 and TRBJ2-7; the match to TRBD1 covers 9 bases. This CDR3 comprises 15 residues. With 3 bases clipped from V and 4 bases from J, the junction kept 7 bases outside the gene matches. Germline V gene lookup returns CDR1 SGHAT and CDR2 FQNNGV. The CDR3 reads CASSFTGTGPYEQYF. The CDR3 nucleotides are TGTGCCAGCAGCTTCACCGGGACAGGGCCTTACGAGCAGTACTTC.